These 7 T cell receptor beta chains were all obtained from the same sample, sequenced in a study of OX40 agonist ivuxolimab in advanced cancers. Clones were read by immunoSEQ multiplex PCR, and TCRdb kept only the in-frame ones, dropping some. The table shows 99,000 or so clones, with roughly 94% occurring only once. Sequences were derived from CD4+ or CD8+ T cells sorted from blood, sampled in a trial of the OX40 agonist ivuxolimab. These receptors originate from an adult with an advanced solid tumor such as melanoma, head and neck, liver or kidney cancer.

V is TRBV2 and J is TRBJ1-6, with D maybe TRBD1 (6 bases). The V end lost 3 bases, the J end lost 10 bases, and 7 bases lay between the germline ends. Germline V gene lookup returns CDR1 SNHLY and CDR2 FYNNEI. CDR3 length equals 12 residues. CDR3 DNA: TGTGCCAGCAGTGATACAGGGTCACCCCTCCACTTT. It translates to CASSDTGSPLHF.

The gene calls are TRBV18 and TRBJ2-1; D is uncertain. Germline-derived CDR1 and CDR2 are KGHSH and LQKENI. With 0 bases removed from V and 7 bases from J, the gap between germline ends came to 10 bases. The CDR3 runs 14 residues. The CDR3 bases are TGTGCCAGCTCACCACCGAGCATCTATAATGAGCAGTTCTTC. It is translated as CASSPPSIYNEQFF.

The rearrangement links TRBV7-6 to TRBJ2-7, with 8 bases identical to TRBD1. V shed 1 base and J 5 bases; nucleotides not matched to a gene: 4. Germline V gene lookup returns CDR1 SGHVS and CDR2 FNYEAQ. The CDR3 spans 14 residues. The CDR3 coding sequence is TGTGCCAGCAGCTTAGGGACAGGGCCCAACGAGCAGTACTTC. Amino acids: CASSLGTGPNEQYF.

CDR3 protein: CASSLGSPYNEQFF. The CDR3 DNA reads as TGCGCCAGCAGCTTGGGGTCACCTTACAATGAGCAGTTCTTC. J is TRBJ2-1 and V is TRBV5-1; no clear D. V was trimmed by 0 bases and J by 4 bases, leaving 8 bases between them. Germline V CDR1 and CDR2: SGHRS, YFSETQ. The CDR3 totals 14 residues.

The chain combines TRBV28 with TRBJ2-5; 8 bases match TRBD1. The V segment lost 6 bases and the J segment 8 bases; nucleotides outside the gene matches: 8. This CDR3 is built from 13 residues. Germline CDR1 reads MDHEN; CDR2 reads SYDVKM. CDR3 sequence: CASRKQGVETQYF. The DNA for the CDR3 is TGTGCCAGCAGAAAACAGGGGGTGGAAACCCAGTACTTC.

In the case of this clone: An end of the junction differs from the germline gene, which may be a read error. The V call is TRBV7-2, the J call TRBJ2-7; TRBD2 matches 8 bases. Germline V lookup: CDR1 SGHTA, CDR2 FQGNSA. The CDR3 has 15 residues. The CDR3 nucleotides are TGTGCCAGCAGCGTAGCGGGACTTAGCTCCTACGAGCAGTACTTC. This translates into CASSVAGLSSYEQYF.

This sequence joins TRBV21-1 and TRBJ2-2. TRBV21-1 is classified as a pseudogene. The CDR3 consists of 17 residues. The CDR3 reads CASSRRGVPGATGELFF. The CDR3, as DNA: TGTGCCAGCAGCAGGAGGGGAGTCCCAGGGGCGACCGGGGAGCTGTTTTTT.